A selection of T cell receptor beta chains follows, all from one sample in a study of cytomegalovirus exposure and HLA in healthy donors. The assay was immunoSEQ multiplex PCR, and TCRdb's table has in-frame clones only and misses some. Counted here are 50,000 or so clones, just under 95% occurring once; the ten biggest clones make up 2% to 2.5%. The material sequenced was PBMCs. The origin of the receptors is a man between 18 and 35 years old in good health and CMV-seronegative. The CDR3 runs from the conserved cysteine through the conserved F or W. Fields, in order: J gene, V gene, clone size, D gene, CDR3 DNA, CDR3 protein. A D gene is named only where the DNA matches it firmly. Rows give clone size only sometimes, using once, few, many, or a class for an expanded clone.

TRBJ2-3,TRBV28,-,TRBD2,TGTGCCAGCAGGATAGCGGGAACCACAGATACGCAGTATTTT,CASRIAGTTDTQYF
TRBJ2-5,TRBV19,-,-,TGTGCCAGTAGTATGGAGGAGACCCAGTACTTC,CASSMEETQYF
TRBJ1-2,TRBV10-2,-,-,TGCGCCAGCAGTCCTTTATCGACGTCCGTCGGGGGTAGAGGCTACACCTTC,CASSPLSTSVGGRGYTF
TRBJ2-1,TRBV20-1,once,-,TGCAGTGCTATAAACAATGAGCAGTTCTTC,CSAINNEQFF
TRBJ1-1,TRBV2,-,TRBD1,TGTGCCAGCAGCGAGCCTAAAGGGACAGTCAACACTGAAGCTTTCTTT,CASSEPKGTVNTEAFF
TRBJ2-1,TRBV10-1,-,-,TGCGCCAGCAGTGAGTCTCGGTACCCCTACAATGAGCAGTTCTTC,CASSESRYPYNEQFF
TRBJ1-1,TRBV28,once,-,TGTGCCAGCAGTTCCACCGGGAGTTACACTGAAGCTTTCTTT,CASSSTGSYTEAFF
TRBJ1-2,TRBV6-1,-,-,TGTGCCAGCAGTGAAGGCAGGGCGCGGGAGTATGGCTACACCTTC,CASSEGRAREYGYTF
TRBJ2-5,TRBV5-1,-,TRBD2,TGCGCCAGCAGCTCTGGGACTAGCGGGAGTCCGGTCGAGACCCAGTACTTC,CASSSGTSGSPVETQYF
TRBJ1-1,TRBV27,once,-,TGTGCCAGCAGTTTGGGGATTACAGGGAACACTGAAGCTTTCTTT,CASSLGITGNTEAFF
TRBJ2-3,TRBV5-1,-,TRBD2,TGCGCCAGCAGCTGGGCCGGGACTAGCGGGAGCACAGATACGCAGTATTTT,CASSWAGTSGSTDTQYF
TRBJ2-1,TRBV27,-,TRBD2,TGTGCCAGCACCGGGACTAGCGCATACAATGAGCAGTTCTTC,CASTGTSAYNEQFF
TRBJ2-7,TRBV5-5,once,-,TGTGCCAGCAGCTTGTTCGATTTGGCCAAATCATCCTACGAGCAGTACTTC,CASSLFDLAKSSYEQYF
TRBJ2-7,TRBV5-5,-,TRBD1,TGTGCCAGCAGCTTGGGTCAGGGGGTAGCCTACGAGCAGTACTTC,CASSLGQGVAYEQYF
TRBJ2-3,TRBV6-1,-,-,TGTGCCAGCAACGGGGGAGATACGCAGTATTTT,CASNGGDTQYF
TRBJ2-6,TRBV7-2,-,-,TGTGCCAGCAGCTCAAGCTTGAGACGACAAAGTCGGGCCAACGTCCTGACTTTC,CASSSSLRRQSRANVLTF
TRBJ2-7,TRBV4-3,-,-,TGCGCCAGCAGCCCTTTCTACGACAGGTTCTACGAGCAGTACTTC,CASSPFYDRFYEQYF
TRBJ1-5,TRBV7-8,-,TRBD1,TGTGCCAGCAGCTTAGACAGGGGAGAGAGTCAGCCCCAGCATTTT,CASSLDRGESQPQHF
TRBJ2-3,TRBV7-2,-,TRBD2,TGTGCCAGCAGCCTTGGACTAGACGGAGATACGCAGTATTTT,CASSLGLDGDTQYF
TRBJ2-7,TRBV28,-,-,TGTGCCAGCAGACAGAGCGGCGGGATCTCCTACGAGCAGTACTTC,CASRQSGGISYEQYF
TRBJ2-3,TRBV5-1,-,TRBD2,TGCGCCAGCAGCTCAGGGACTAGCGGGGCCACAGATACGCAGTATTTT,CASSSGTSGATDTQYF
TRBJ1-5,TRBV30,-,TRBD1,TGTGCCTGGAGTGTAGGGGACAGGGGCAATCAGCCCCAGCATTTT,CAWSVGDRGNQPQHF
TRBJ2-4,TRBV9,-,-,TGTGCCAGCAGCGTAGATTCAGGGAACATTCAGTACTTC,CASSVDSGNIQYF
TRBJ2-4,TRBV5-1,-,-,TGCGCCAGCAGCTTGACCTTTGACAGCAAAAACATTCAGTACTTC,CASSLTFDSKNIQYF
TRBJ2-1,TRBV28,few,TRBD2,TGTGCCAGCGCAACCGGCGGGAGGATCTACAATGAGCAGTTCTTC,CASATGGRIYNEQFF
TRBJ1-5,TRBV7-9,-,TRBD1,TGTGCCAGCAGCCCTCGACAGGGGAATCAGCCCCAGCATTTT,CASSPRQGNQPQHF
TRBJ2-7,TRBV6-5,-,-,TGTGCCAGCAGTTACAGCAGGCGGGGAGGCTACGAGCAGTACTTC,CASSYSRRGGYEQYF
TRBJ2-3,TRBV7-6,-,TRBD2,TGTGCCAGCAGCTTAGGACTAGCTTATTCAGATACGCAGTATTTT,CASSLGLAYSDTQYF
TRBJ2-5,TRBV14,once,TRBD1,TGTGCCAGCAGCCGCTACAGGGGAATCGGTGAGACCCAGTACTTC,CASSRYRGIGETQYF
TRBJ2-1,TRBV5-1,once,-,TGCGCCAGCAGCTTGGAGTGGAGCTCCTACAATGAGCAGTTCTTC,CASSLEWSSYNEQFF
TRBJ1-1,TRBV19,-,TRBD1,TGTGCCACCACCCCGGCAGGGGGCACTGAAGCTTTCTTT,CATTPAGGTEAFF
TRBJ2-3,TRBV5-1,-,-,TGCGCCAGCAGCTTGATAAGTCCGAGAGACACAGATACGCAGTATTTT,CASSLISPRDTDTQYF
TRBJ1-2,TRBV28,-,-,TGTGCCAGCAGTGAGAGCCCGGGGGGCTACACCTTC,CASSESPGGYTF
TRBJ2-7,TRBV6-5,-,-,TGTGCCAGCAGTTACTTTAGCTACGAGCAGTACTTC,CASSYFSYEQYF
TRBJ2-7,TRBV4-1,-,-,TGCGCCAGCAGCCAAGATCCCTCCCCTAGCGTGGAGCAGTACTTC,CASSQDPSPSVEQYF
TRBJ2-7,TRBV6-1,-,TRBD1,TGTGCCAGCAACCGGGACAGGGGATCCTACGAGCAGTACTTC,CASNRDRGSYEQYF
TRBJ1-5,TRBV7-2,-,TRBD1,TGTGCCAGCAGCTTAGGGACCGGGACAGGGGACCGTCAGCCCCAGCATTTT,CASSLGTGTGDRQPQHF
TRBJ2-2,TRBV11-2,-,TRBD2,TGTGCCAGCAGCTGGACTAGCGGGAGGGTAGGCGGGGAGCTGTTTTTT,CASSWTSGRVGGELFF
TRBJ2-2,TRBV6-5,-,-,TGTGCCAGCAGTTACTTCGAGGCCACCGGCACCGGGGAGCTGTTTTTT,CASSYFEATGTGELFF
TRBJ2-3,TRBV27,-,-,TGTGCCAGCAAGCGCGGGGAGCTAGCCGCAGATACGCAGTATTTT,CASKRGELAADTQYF
TRBJ1-2,TRBV25-1,-,TRBD1,TGTGCCAGCAGTTCACCGGGACAGGGGGCGATTGGCTACACCTTC,CASSSPGQGAIGYTF
TRBJ2-7,TRBV6-1,-,-,TGTGCCAGCAACCGAGGCTCCTACGAGCAGTACTTC,CASNRGSYEQYF